This is a list of T cell receptor beta chains from one sample in a study of cytomegalovirus exposure and HLA in healthy donors. Clones were sequenced by immunoSEQ multiplex PCR, and TCRdb holds only the in-frame ones, with some missing. The sample lists some 83,000 clones; 85% to 95% were seen once. Sequencing input: PBMCs. These receptors came from a woman under 30 in good health and CMV-seronegative. The CDR3 runs from the conserved cysteine through the conserved F or W.

v_call cdr3_aa
TRBV5-1 CASSRDRAMEAFF
TRBV6-4 CASSVRAGVPYNEQFF
TRBV6-5 CATSGTGTYNEQFF
TRBV30 CAWRDRTTAETQYF
TRBV7-2 CASSLLAGGRVDTQYF
TRBV20-1 CSARDLSGYTF
TRBV27 CASSAGLTFPYEQYF
TRBV5-1 CASSLGPDRPYNEQFF
TRBV28 CATHPPPGNTEAFF
TRBV11-3 CASSLVTGGYEQYF
TRBV7-2 CASSLNQGNSPLHF
TRBV5-6 CASNNRQDASYEQYF
TRBV27 CASSLTGLNTEAFF
TRBV7-3 CASSLTGESSGANVLTF
TRBV19 CASSITGTGNNEQFF
TRBV2 CASKETASYGYTF
TRBV6-1 CATRGGAGNQPQHF
TRBV5-6 CASSLAESNGELFF
TRBV19 CASARGLNNQPQHF
TRBV19 CASSRAGSSYNEQFF
TRBV5-4 CASSLDFLAETTDTQYF
TRBV2 CASNERGFRNQPQHF
TRBV18 CASSPGEAEYSNQPQHF
TRBV9 CASSVGDRGTDTQYF
TRBV5-1 CASRPGQGITETQYF